Each of the 27 T cell receptor beta chains below was sequenced from the same sample in a study of blood T cell repertoires in COVID-19. Sequenced by immunoSEQ multiplex PCR; TCRdb stores in-frame clones only, minus some. The data contain some 200,000 clones, around 81% of them singletons. The source material was PBMCs or T cells enriched from blood (not recorded which). The origin of the receptors is a woman aged 50 to 60 with acute COVID-19.

This chain links TRBV18 with TRBJ2-3, with a tentative D call TRBD2 (5 bases). The germline V gene has CDR1 KGHSH and CDR2 LQKENI. CDR3 size: 13 residues. V dropped 4 bases and J dropped 6 bases, with 11 bases sitting between them. The CDR3 nucleotides are TGTGCCAGCTCACGGGAGTCGGCGGATACGCAGTATTTT. Protein product: CASSRESADTQYF.

The sample holds a few counts of this clone. The chain joins TRBV5-4 to TRBJ2-7, with 11 bases lining up with TRBD1. V trimming: 4 bases; J trimming: 2 bases; junction bases outside the gene matches: 5. The CDR3 has 15 residues. In germline, CDR1 is SGHNT, CDR2 YYREEE (reference sequence). CDR3: CASSRDRGLAYEQYF. CDR3 in DNA: TGTGCCAGCAGCCGGGACAGGGGGTTGGCCTACGAGCAGTACTTC.

This CDR3 reads CASSLDMGPPGETQYF. CDR3 bases: TGTGCCAGCAGTCTTGATATGGGGCCCCCGGGAGAGACCCAGTACTTC. V is TRBV11-2 and J is TRBJ2-5, with D tentatively TRBD1 (5 bases). V lost 6 bases to trimming and J lost 4 bases, with 21 bases between them. The CDR3 totals 16 residues. Germline CDR1 is SGHAT and CDR2 is FQNNGV.

This sequence joins TRBV12-3 or TRBV12-4 and TRBJ2-7, with 8 bases that match TRBD1. Germline trimming cut 3 bases from V and 10 bases from J; bases unmatched to any gene: 5. This CDR3 contains 12 residues. The CDR3 nucleotides read TGTGCCAGCAGTTTGGACAGGGCCATCCAGTACTTC. It encodes CASSLDRAIQYF.

The chain links TRBV20-1 to TRBJ1-1, with D possibly matching TRBD1 (5 bases). The CDR3 runs 11 residues. In germline, CDR1 is DFQATT, CDR2 SNEGSKA (reference sequence). In DNA, the CDR3 is TGCAGCTTGACAGTAAACACTGAAGCTTTCTTT. Translated: CSLTVNTEAFF.

The rearrangement links TRBV4-3 to TRBJ2-7, with 11 positions matching TRBD2. From germline, CDR1 is LGHNA and CDR2 YSLEER. The CDR3 extends over 19 amino acids. With 0 bases clipped from V and 4 bases from J, the junction kept 14 bases outside the gene matches. The CDR3 protein is CASSQDRLAGGSWGYEQYF. The CDR3 DNA reads TGCGCCAGCAGCCAAGATCGCCTAGCGGGGGGTTCATGGGGTTACGAGCAGTACTTC.

The chain is built from TRBV30 and TRBJ2-3; possible D gene TRBD1, 6 bases. Germline-derived CDR1 and CDR2 are GTSNPN and SVGIG (reference sequence). Between the trimmed V and J ends, which lost 3 bases and 3 bases, there was a span of 16 bases. The CDR3 runs 15 residues. CDR3 protein: CAWRPRGRGTDTQYF. The CDR3 region has the DNA TGTGCCTGGAGACCGAGGGGCAGGGGTACAGATACGCAGTATTTT.

The chain has TRBV5-1 and TRBJ2-6; D remains ambiguous. CDR1 SGHRS and CDR2 YFSETQ come from the germline V gene. The CDR3 runs to 15 residues. The germline V and J ends were trimmed by 4 bases and 1 base, with 9 bases remaining between them. The DNA for the CDR3 is TGCGCCAGCAGCCATACGGGTTCTGGGGCCAACGTCCTGACTTTC. It specifies CASSHTGSGANVLTF. The entire variable domain, with the rest obtained from reference TRBV5-1 and TRBJ2-6, is as follows: KAGVTQTPRYLIKTRGQQVTLSCSPISGHRSVSWYQQTPGQGLQFLFEYFSETQRNKGNFPGRFSGRQFSNSRSEMNVSTLELGDSALYLCASSHTGSGANVLTFGAGSRLTVL.

Only one count was recorded for this clone. The genes are TRBV29-1 and TRBJ2-3; D gene ambiguous. The CDR3 length is 13 residues. V was cut by 3 bases and J by 1 base, with 8 bases left in between. Germline V CDR1 and CDR2: SQVTM, ANQGSEA. The CDR3 nucleotides read TGCAGCGTTGATACAGTGGGCACAGATACGCAGTATTTT. This translates into CSVDTVGTDTQYF.

J is TRBJ2-7 and V is TRBV11-3, with TRBD1 identical over 8 bases. The CDR3 totals 13 residues. V shed 6 bases, J shed 6 bases, and the junction held 7 bases outside the gene matches. Germline values: CDR1 SGHNT, CDR2 YENEEA. CDR3 DNA: TGTGCCAGCAGTTACCGGACAGGGTCCGAGCAGTACTTC. Translated: CASSYRTGSEQYF.

The gene calls are TRBV28 and TRBJ2-5; TRBD2 matches at 9 bases. The trim removed 3 bases at V and 5 bases at J, leaving 10 bases unmatched. The CDR3 is 16 amino acids. Germline CDR1 reads MDHEN; CDR2 reads SYDVKM. The CDR3 here is CASSLVSGGPGETQYF. In DNA form, the CDR3 reads TGTGCCAGCAGTTTGGTTAGCGGGGGACCCGGGGAGACCCAGTACTTC. Full variable domain (remainder filled in from reference TRBV28 and TRBJ2-5): DVKVTQSSRYLVKRTGEKVFLECVQDMDHENMFWYRQDPGLGLRLIYFSYDVKMKEKGDIPEGYSVSREKKERFSLILESASTNQTSMYLCASSLVSGGPGETQYFGPGTRLLVL.

The V call is TRBV19, the J call TRBJ1-1; TRBD1 is a possible D gene (5 bases). V lost 2 bases to trimming and J lost 5 bases, with 12 bases between them. CDR1 and CDR2 (germline): LNHDA, SQIVND (reference sequence). This CDR3 is built from 14 residues. The CDR3 bases are TGTGCCAGTAGTATACGTGGTGGGGGGACTGAAGCTTTCTTT. Translation: CASSIRGGGTEAFF.

The chain uses TRBV5-1 and TRBJ2-1; D is unresolved. Germline CDR1 is SGHRS and CDR2 is YFSETQ. V lost 4 bases, J lost 7 bases, and 9 bases lay in between. This CDR3 spans 12 amino acids. In nucleotides, the CDR3 is TGCGCCAGCAGCCCCGCGCTGAATGAGCAGTTCTTC. Translating gives CASSPALNEQFF.

CDR3 loop: CASSGGTYNEQFF. The CDR3 DNA sequence: TGTGCCAGCAGCGGAGGCACTTACAATGAGCAGTTCTTC. The chain has TRBV9 and TRBJ2-1; D is uncertain. The CDR3 is 13 amino acids. The V and J ends lost 3 bases and 4 bases respectively, with 8 bases between them. Germline-derived CDR1 and CDR2 are SGDLS and YYNGEE.

The J gene is TRBJ2-3, the V gene TRBV15, with TRBD2 matching over 16 bases. This CDR3 is built from 21 residues. Trimming removed 2 bases from V and 2 bases from J; junction bases left unmatched: 13. Germline V gene lookup returns CDR1 LNHNV and CDR2 YYDKDF (reference sequence). The CDR3 loop is CATSRTPGTSGRAFFTDTQYF. DNA for the CDR3: TGTGCCACCAGCAGAACTCCCGGGACTAGCGGGAGGGCCTTTTTCACAGATACGCAGTATTTT.

CDR3 DNA: TGTGCCAGCAGCCGCGACAGGGTATCTGAAGCTTTCTTT. This encodes CASSRDRVSEAFF. The gene calls are TRBV6-2 or TRBV6-3 and TRBJ1-1, with TRBD1 matching over 7 bases. The CDR3 runs 13 residues. The germline V gene has CDR1 MNHEY and CDR2 SVGEGT. V shed 6 bases and J 6 bases; nucleotides not matched to a gene: 7.

The rearrangement uses TRBV28 and TRBJ2-7; D remains ambiguous. The CDR3 runs to 11 residues. V lost 7 bases and J lost 3, with 7 bases in between. Germline values: CDR1 MDHEN, CDR2 SYDVKM. CDR3 amino acids: CASTGGYEQYF. The CDR3 DNA reads as TGTGCCAGCACAGGTGGCTACGAGCAGTACTTC.

V is TRBV27 and J is TRBJ2-1, with 7 bases aligning to TRBD2. This CDR3 spans 14 amino acids. V gave up 5 bases and J gave up 2 bases; unmatched junction bases: 3. Germline CDR1 is MNHEY and CDR2 is SMNVEV (reference sequence). This CDR3 reads CASSPSGPYNEQFF. The CDR3 DNA reads as TGTGCCAGCAGTCCTAGCGGCCCCTACAATGAGCAGTTCTTC.

This clone was observed a single time. The genes are TRBV18 and TRBJ2-7; D may be TRBD1 (6 bases). V lost 6 bases, J lost 6 bases, and 24 bases lay in between. This CDR3 contains 16 residues. CDR1 and CDR2 (germline): KGHSH, LQKENI. This CDR3 reads CASSLAGRQGIGEQYF. The CDR3 region has the DNA TGTGCCAGCTCGCTCGCCGGTCGGCAGGGGATTGGCGAGCAGTACTTC.

This clone was detected only a few times. The rearrangement uses TRBV2 and TRBJ1-6, with a possible D match to TRBD1 (6 bases). The V gene's germline CDR1 is SNHLY and CDR2 FYNNEI. The CDR3 runs to 15 residues. The V end was cut by 6 bases, the J end by 7 bases, with 16 bases between. CDR3 sequence reads: CASSARDTGNSPLHF. DNA for the CDR3: TGTGCCAGCAGCGCCCGGGACACTGGGAATTCACCCCTCCACTTT.

The CDR3 DNA follows: TGTGCCAGCAGTGGCCTACTAGCGGGGGAGAGAGATACGCAGTATTTT. This encodes CASSGLLAGERDTQYF. V usage is TRBV6-2 or TRBV6-3 and J usage is TRBJ2-3, with TRBD2 identical over 11 bases. Germline V gene lookup returns CDR1 MNHEY and CDR2 SVGEGT. J was trimmed by 5 bases and V by 5 bases; bases with no gene match: 9. The CDR3 sequence is 16 residues long.

The J gene is TRBJ2-4, the V gene TRBV18, with TRBD2 matching 13 bases. CDR1 KGHSH and CDR2 LQKENI come from the germline V gene. There are 17 residues in the CDR3. J lost 3 bases, V lost 3 bases, and 5 bases had no gene match. The CDR3 reads CASSPRTSGGIKNIQYF. CDR3 coding DNA: TGTGCCAGCTCACCCCGGACTAGCGGGGGAATCAAAAACATTCAGTACTTC.

The rearrangement uses TRBV10-3 and TRBJ1-2, with TRBD1 identical over 11 bases. CDR1 ENHRY and CDR2 SYGVKD come from the germline V gene. After removal of 3 bases from V and 7 bases from J, the junction contained 13 bases not matched to a gene. CDR3 length: 17 amino acids. CDR3 amino acids: CAISELDFGQGAGGYTF. CDR3 nucleotide sequence: TGTGCCATCAGTGAACTCGACTTCGGACAGGGGGCAGGTGGCTACACCTTC.

The chain employs TRBV24-1 and TRBJ1-2; TRBD1 matches 11 bases. The junction had 6 bases not matched to a gene; V was cut back by 3 bases and J by 7 bases. Germline CDR1 reads KGHDR; CDR2 reads SFDVKD. This CDR3 has 15 amino acids. The CDR3 DNA sequence: TGTGCCACCAGTGATCGGACAGGGGGCGGGGGTGGCTACACCTTC. Its protein product is CATSDRTGGGGGYTF.

This clone was detected only once. V and J are TRBV6-2 or TRBV6-3 and TRBJ1-5, with D perhaps TRBD1 (5 bases). Trimming stripped 2 bases from V and 5 bases from J, with 7 bases between. The length of the CDR3 is 13 residues. CDR1 is MNHEY, CDR2 SVGEGT, per germline. CDR3 loop: CASSYPGDQPQHF. The CDR3 region has the DNA TGTGCCAGCAGTTACCCGGGGGATCAGCCCCAGCATTTT.

This rearrangement joins TRBV4-1 to TRBJ2-3; the match to TRBD1 covers 7 bases. CDR1 is MGHRA and CDR2 is YSYEKL in the germline V gene. The junction had 2 bases not matched to a gene; V was cut back by 1 base and J by 4 bases. There are 14 residues in the CDR3. The CDR3 nucleotides are TGCGCCAGCAGCCAAGTCCAGGGGGCAGATACGCAGTATTTT. Protein product: CASSQVQGADTQYF.

V usage is TRBV24-1 and J usage is TRBJ2-1, with 7 bases that match TRBD1. Losses at the gene ends were 5 bases for V and 2 bases for J; bases not matched to a gene: 2. The CDR3 totals 14 residues. CDR1 and CDR2 from the germline V gene are KGHDR and SFDVKD. DNA for the CDR3: TGTGCCACCAGTGGTAGGGGGCCCTACAATGAGCAGTTCTTC. The encoded protein is CATSGRGPYNEQFF.